The 21 T cell receptor beta chains below were found in one sample sequenced in a study of long-term antiretroviral therapy in people with HIV. Runs used v3.0 of the immunoSEQ assay and were done at survey level. The protocol was immunoSEQ multiplex PCR, while the TCRdb copy is restricted to in-frame clones and leaves out a portion. This table holds 15,000 to 20,000 clones, over 75% found once. Specimen: unsorted PBMCs, collected 0.3 years after starting antiretroviral therapy. The receptors derive from a man aged 18 to 29 with HIV.

The V gene is TRBV6-4, the J gene TRBJ1-1; D gene uncertain. Trimming left V 5 bases short and J 5 bases short, with 12 bases between. This CDR3 contains 13 residues. Germline V gene data show CDR1 as MRHNA and CDR2 as SNTAGT. The CDR3 DNA reads as TGTGCCAGCAGTCGCCGGGGTGGGACTGAAGCTTTCTTT. This gives the protein CASSRRGGTEAFF.

V gene TRBV10-2 combines with J gene TRBJ1-4, with D maybe TRBD1 (6 bases). This CDR3 contains 14 residues. The germline V and J ends were trimmed by 3 bases and 8 bases, with 13 bases remaining between them. Germline CDR1 is WSHSY and CDR2 is SAAADI. This CDR3 reads CASSDRGAEEKLFF. DNA of the CDR3: TGCGCCAGCAGTGATCGGGGGGCTGAAGAAAAACTGTTTTTT.

This clone showed up just once. The rearrangement uses TRBV15 and TRBJ1-3, with 7 bases identical to TRBD1. The CDR3 sequence is 15 residues long. V lost 5 bases to trimming and J lost 0 bases; unmatched junction nucleotides: 4. The V gene's germline CDR1 is LNHNV and CDR2 YYDKDF (reference sequence). The DNA of the CDR3 is TGTGCCACCAGCCAGGGACAGCACTCTGGAAACACCATATATTTT. This codes for CATSQGQHSGNTIYF. Full variable domain (missing parts from reference TRBV15 and TRBJ1-3): DAMVIQNPRYQVTQFGKPVTLSCSQTLNHNVMYWYQQKSSQAPKLLFHYYDKDFNNEADTPDNFQSRRPNTSFCFLDIRSPGLGDTAMYLCATSQGQHSGNTIYFGEGSWLTVV.

Here the CDR3 DNA reads TGTGCCACCAGTTTGACAGGGAGGGTCGTGCATGAGCAGTTCTTC. Translation: CATSLTGRVVHEQFF. The chain is built from TRBV7-8 and TRBJ2-1; D may match TRBD1 or TRBD2 (7 bases each). Germline V gene data show CDR1 as SGHVS and CDR2 as FQNEAQ. The CDR3 consists of 15 residues. V lost 10 bases to trimming and J lost 8 bases, with 24 bases between them.

The J gene is TRBJ1-1, the V gene TRBV6-5; D is unclear. The V gene lost 4 bases and the J gene lost 1 base, with 7 bases spanning the gap. Germline CDR1 is MNHEY and CDR2 is SVGAGI. The CDR3 loop spans 13 amino acids. CDR3 protein: CASSSPRNTEAFF. CDR3 nucleotide sequence: TGTGCCAGCAGTTCCCCCAGGAACACTGAAGCTTTCTTT.

The chain joins TRBV6-6 to TRBJ2-7, with 8 bases fitting TRBD1. The germline CDR1 and CDR2 sequences are MNHNY and SVGAGI (reference sequence). The ends lost 6 bases at V and 5 bases at J; junction bases unmatched: 6. This CDR3 contains 13 residues. In nucleotides, the CDR3 is TGTGCCAGCAGCTGGACAGGGTCGAACGAGCAGTACGTC. It codes for CASSWTGSNEQYV.

The genes are TRBV18 and TRBJ2-3; 10 nucleotides agree with TRBD2. V lost 2 bases, J lost 3 bases, and 8 bases stayed unmatched. CDR3 size: 17 residues. Germline V gene data show CDR1 as KGHSH and CDR2 as LQKENI. The CDR3 loop is CASSPGLAGAGTDTQYF. The CDR3 nucleotides read TGTGCCAGCTCACCAGGGCTAGCGGGGGCCGGGACAGATACGCAGTATTTT.

The chain is built from TRBV10-2 and TRBJ1-6; D is unclear. CDR1 WSHSY and CDR2 SAAADI come from the germline V gene. The length of the CDR3 is 13 residues. The V end was cut by 3 bases, the J end by 10 bases, with 10 bases between. Here the CDR3 reads CASSDVGGSPLHF. The CDR3 DNA reads as TGCGCCAGCAGTGACGTTGGAGGATCACCCCTCCACTTT.

V usage is TRBV10-2 and J usage is TRBJ2-7; TRBD1 is a possible D gene (6 bases). The CDR3 consists of 15 residues. V lost 5 bases and J lost 1, with 15 bases in between. CDR1 is WSHSY and CDR2 is SAAADI in the germline V gene. The CDR3 reads CASSYLGGASYEQYF. The CDR3 DNA reads as TGCGCCAGCAGTTATCTAGGGGGAGCTTCCTACGAGCAGTACTTC.

The chain couples TRBV9 to TRBJ2-3; D perhaps matches TRBD2 (5 bases). Germline-derived CDR1 and CDR2 are SGDLS and YYNGEE. Trimming took off 7 bases at V and 2 bases at J, with 17 bases between the two ends. The CDR3 is made up of 15 amino acids. DNA for the CDR3: TGTGCCAGCTCGAGAGAGGAGGTGAACACAGATACGCAGTATTTT. This encodes CASSREEVNTDTQYF.

The V call is TRBV29-1, the J call TRBJ2-3, with D perhaps matching TRBD2 (5 bases). The V gene lost 3 bases and the J gene lost 6 bases, with 13 bases spanning the gap. The germline CDR1 and CDR2 sequences are SQVTM and ANQGSEA. The CDR3 consists of 13 residues. The DNA for the CDR3 is TGCAGCGTTGATTTACGAGAGCGGGATACGCAGTATTTT. Amino acids: CSVDLRERDTQYF.

The V and J genes are TRBV6-5 and TRBJ2-7; TRBD2 might be the D (6 bases). Trimming cost V 5 bases and J 4 bases, with 15 bases left between them. CDR1 and CDR2 from the germline V gene are MNHEY and SVGAGI. The CDR3 has 14 residues. As DNA, the CDR3 is TGTGCCAGCAGTCGCGGGACGAGGGGTTACGAGCAGTACTTC. Its translation: CASSRGTRGYEQYF.

The chain combines TRBV5-1 with TRBJ2-5, with a weak D call TRBD2 (5 bases). Germline values: CDR1 SGHRS, CDR2 YFSETQ. Trimming took off 5 bases at V and 6 bases at J, with 14 bases between the two ends. The CDR3 is made up of 13 amino acids. The CDR3 loop reads CASSGESPQTQYF. In DNA, the CDR3 is TGCGCCAGCAGTGGGGAGTCCCCACAGACCCAGTACTTC.

The V and J genes are TRBV28 and TRBJ1-5, with D maybe TRBD1 (6 bases). The length of the CDR3 is 13 residues. Germline values: CDR1 MDHEN, CDR2 SYDVKM. Trimming shortened V by 6 bases and J by 1 base, and 7 bases separated the two germline ends. The CDR3: CASRDRSNQPQHF. CDR3 nucleotide sequence: TGTGCCAGCAGAGACAGGAGCAATCAGCCCCAGCATTTT.

The chain has TRBV5-5 and TRBJ1-3; no clear D. V was trimmed by 2 bases and J by 2 bases, leaving 17 bases between them. Germline-derived CDR1 and CDR2 are SGHKS and YYEKEE (reference sequence). The length of the CDR3 is 17 residues. This CDR3 is CASSLLPPRPTGNTIYF. The CDR3 nucleotides are TGTGCCAGCAGCTTACTACCGCCGCGTCCAACTGGAAACACCATATATTTT.

J is TRBJ1-5 and V is TRBV5-4, with 7 nucleotides matching TRBD1. Trimming at V came to 9 bases and at J to 4 bases, leaving 4 bases not matched to a gene. The CDR3 consists of 12 residues. Per germline, CDR1 SGHNT and CDR2 YYREEE (reference sequence). The CDR3 protein is CATRTGNQPQHF. The CDR3 DNA reads as TGTGCCACCAGGACAGGTAATCAGCCCCAGCATTTT.

The chain recombines TRBV2 with TRBJ1-1, with D possibly being TRBD1 (5 bases). Germline CDR1 reads SNHLY; CDR2 reads FYNNEI. Trimming took off 6 bases at V and 2 bases at J, with 10 bases between the two ends. The CDR3 has 13 residues. The CDR3 coding sequence is TGTGCCAGCAGACCGCAGGGAAACACTGAAGCTTTCTTT. It translates to CASRPQGNTEAFF.

The V call is TRBV19, the J call TRBJ1-1; D call uncertain. In germline, CDR1 is LNHDA, CDR2 SQIVND (reference sequence). This CDR3 region has 13 residues. Trimming shortened V by 3 bases and J by 4 bases, and 9 bases separated the two germline ends. The CDR3 nucleotides read TGTGCCAGTAGTATTGGCAGGAGCACTGAAGCTTTCTTT. It encodes CASSIGRSTEAFF.

The chain links TRBV9 to TRBJ1-2; D uncertain. Trimming left V 0 bases short and J 0 bases short, with 18 bases between. Germline loops: CDR1 SGDLS, CDR2 YYNGEE. The CDR3 totals 18 residues. CDR3 protein: CASSVAPLAQLSNYGYTF. CDR3 DNA sequence: TGTGCCAGCAGCGTAGCCCCCCTGGCACAGCTTTCTAACTATGGCTACACCTTC.

V is TRBV5-1 and J is TRBJ2-2; tentative D call: TRBD2 (6 bases). The CDR3 is 14 residues long. Trimming pared 0 bases from V and 4 bases from J, leaving 7 bases between. Germline V gene sequence: CDR1 SGHRS, CDR2 YFSETQ. CDR3 protein: CASSLEGGTGELFF. The CDR3 region has the DNA TGCGCCAGCAGCTTGGAGGGAGGCACCGGGGAGCTGTTTTTT.

The chain carries TRBV9 and TRBJ2-5; a weak D match, TRBD1 (5 bases). The ends were cut back, 0 bases at V and 5 bases at J, with 8 bases in the middle. CDR3 length equals 13 residues. Germline values: CDR1 SGDLS, CDR2 YYNGEE. The CDR3 nucleotides are TGTGCCAGCAGCGTAGGGGGCCGGGAGACCCAGTACTTC. Its translation is CASSVGGRETQYF.